This note documents a single T cell receptor beta chain sequence. Regarding time point: patch test 3, about 24 weeks after DPC sensitization. This sample's treatment: therapeutic diphenylcyclopropenone sensitization with weekly scalp DPC. The sample comes from a study of human T cells and chemical hapten exposure. CDR1 GTSNPN and CDR2 SVGIG come from the germline V gene (reference sequence). With 8 bases removed from V and 3 bases from J, the gap between germline ends came to 13 bases. The CDR3 length is 12 residues. TCRdb reanalysed the RACE reads using MiXCR and keeps one entry per CDR3 protein. The data contain 110,000 or so distinct CDR3 sequences, 30% to 35% of them singletons.

This rearrangement joins TRBV30 to TRBJ1-1, with TRBD1 as a possible D gene (6 bases). This clonotype originated in a man aged 35 to 55 with alopecia areata. Some clones in this sample may be carry-over from other donors' samples. The sequencing used whole blood, collected in connection with sensitization to the hapten diphenylcyclopropenone (DPC). The CDR3 is CAGWGGDTEAFF. DNA for the CDR3: TGTGCCGGGTGGGGGGGCGACACTGAAGCTTTCTTT.